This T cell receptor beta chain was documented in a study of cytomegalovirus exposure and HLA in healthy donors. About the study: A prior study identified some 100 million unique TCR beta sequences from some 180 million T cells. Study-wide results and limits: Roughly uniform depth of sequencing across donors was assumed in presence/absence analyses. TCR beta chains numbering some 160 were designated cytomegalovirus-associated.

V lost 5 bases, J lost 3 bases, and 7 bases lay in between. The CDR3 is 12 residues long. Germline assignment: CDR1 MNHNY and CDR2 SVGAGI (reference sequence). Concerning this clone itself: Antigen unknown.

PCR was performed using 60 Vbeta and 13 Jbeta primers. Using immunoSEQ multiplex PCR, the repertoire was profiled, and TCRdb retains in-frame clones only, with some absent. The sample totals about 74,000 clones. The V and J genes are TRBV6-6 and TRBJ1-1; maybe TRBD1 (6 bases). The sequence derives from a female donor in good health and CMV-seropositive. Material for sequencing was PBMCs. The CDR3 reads CASSNRDTEAFF. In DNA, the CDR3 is TGTGCCAGCAGTAACAGGGACACTGAAGCTTTCTTT.